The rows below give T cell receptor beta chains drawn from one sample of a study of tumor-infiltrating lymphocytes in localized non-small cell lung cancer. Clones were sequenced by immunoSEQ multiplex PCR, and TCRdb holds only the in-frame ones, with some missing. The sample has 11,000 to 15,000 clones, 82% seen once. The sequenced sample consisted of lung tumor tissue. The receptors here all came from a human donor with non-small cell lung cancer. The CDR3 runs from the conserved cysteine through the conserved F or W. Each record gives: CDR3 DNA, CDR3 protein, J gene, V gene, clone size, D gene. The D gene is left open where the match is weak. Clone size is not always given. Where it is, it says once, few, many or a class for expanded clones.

DNA: TGTGCCAGCAGCTCCACCCATTTACGGAGCAATCAGCCCCAGCATTTT; CDR3: CASSSTHLRSNQPQHF; J: TRBJ1-5; V: TRBV7-9; size: -; D: -
DNA: TGTGCCAGTTACGGATCGGACCAGCAGTTCTTC; CDR3: CASYGSDQQFF; J: TRBJ2-1; V: TRBV19; size: -; D: -
DNA: TGTGCCAGCAGCTACGGGACAGGGGGCGCAAACACCATATATTTT; CDR3: CASSYGTGGANTIYF; J: TRBJ1-3; V: TRBV5-4; size: -; D: TRBD1
DNA: TGTGCCAGCAGTTACAGGGGGGGGTACCAAGAGACCCAGTACTTC; CDR3: CASSYRGGYQETQYF; J: TRBJ2-5; V: TRBV28; size: -; D: -
DNA: TGTGCCAGCAGTTTTGCGGGGGGAAGGGGTGAAAAACTGTTTTTT; CDR3: CASSFAGGRGEKLFF; J: TRBJ1-4; V: TRBV28; size: few; D: -
DNA: TGCGCCAGCAGCCTTCCAACTAATGAAAAACTGTTTTTT; CDR3: CASSLPTNEKLFF; J: TRBJ1-4; V: TRBV5-1; size: -; D: -
DNA: TGTGCCAGCAGTCGACAGGGGGCGGCCTACAATGAGCAGTTCTTC; CDR3: CASSRQGAAYNEQFF; J: TRBJ2-1; V: TRBV6-5; size: -; D: TRBD1
DNA: TGCGCCAGCAGTGGGCTAGCGGGAGCCGGTGAGCAGTACTTC; CDR3: CASSGLAGAGEQYF; J: TRBJ2-7; V: TRBV10-2; size: medium-sized; D: TRBD2
DNA: TGTGCCAGCAGCTTGGATCCAGGTGGAGGGGGCTACACCTTC; CDR3: CASSLDPGGGGYTF; J: TRBJ1-2; V: TRBV5-4; size: -; D: -
DNA: TGTGCCAACCGACAATTAAACACCGGGGAGCTGTTTTTT; CDR3: CANRQLNTGELFF; J: TRBJ2-2; V: TRBV6-1; size: -; D: -
DNA: TGTGCCAGCAGTGACTCCCGTGTCCATGAGCAGTTCTTC; CDR3: CASSDSRVHEQFF; J: TRBJ2-1; V: TRBV6-4; size: -; D: -
DNA: TGTGCCAGCAGGGAGACGAATGTGAGGAGCTCCTACAATGAGCAGTTCTTC; CDR3: CASRETNVRSSYNEQFF; J: TRBJ2-1; V: TRBV2; size: -; D: -
DNA: TGTGCCAGCAGCCCGGGACAGGGTGGAAATGAAAAACTGTTTTTT; CDR3: CASSPGQGGNEKLFF; J: TRBJ1-4; V: TRBV7-9; size: -; D: TRBD1
DNA: TGTGCCAGCAGCCCCTCGGGGGGGTACTACGAGCAGTACTTC; CDR3: CASSPSGGYYEQYF; J: TRBJ2-7; V: TRBV5-6; size: -; D: TRBD2
DNA: TGTGCCAGCAGCTTGGGGGTAGGACAGCCCCAGCATTTT; CDR3: CASSLGVGQPQHF; J: TRBJ1-5; V: TRBV5-4; size: -; D: -
DNA: TGTGCCAGCAGCCCCGGTCCAGGACAGACCCAGTACTTC; CDR3: CASSPGPGQTQYF; J: TRBJ2-5; V: TRBV11-2; size: -; D: -
DNA: TGTGCCAGCAGCCAGCGGGGTTTACTCACAGATACGCAGTATTTT; CDR3: CASSQRGLLTDTQYF; J: TRBJ2-3; V: TRBV7-8; size: -; D: TRBD2
DNA: TGCGCCAGCAGCTTTCAGGGACCCCAGTACTTC; CDR3: CASSFQGPQYF; J: TRBJ2-5; V: TRBV5-1; size: few; D: -
DNA: TGCGCCAGCAGCCCCTCTAGCGGGGCCTCCTACAATGAGCAGTTCTTC; CDR3: CASSPSSGASYNEQFF; J: TRBJ2-1; V: TRBV5-1; size: few; D: TRBD2
DNA: TGCGCCAGCAGCTTGGGGCAGACTAGCACAGATACGCAGTATTTT; CDR3: CASSLGQTSTDTQYF; J: TRBJ2-3; V: TRBV5-1; size: -; D: -
DNA: TGTGCCAGCAGCTTAGTATGGGACTACGAGCAGTACTTC; CDR3: CASSLVWDYEQYF; J: TRBJ2-7; V: TRBV7-2; size: few; D: -
DNA: TGTGCCAGCAGCTTAAGCAGGGGCTCTGGAAACACCATATATTTT; CDR3: CASSLSRGSGNTIYF; J: TRBJ1-3; V: TRBV7-9; size: -; D: -
DNA: TGTGCCAGCAGCGGGCGGGGGTCGCGAAAGACCCAGTACTTC; CDR3: CASSGRGSRKTQYF; J: TRBJ2-5; V: TRBV5-4; size: -; D: TRBD2
DNA: TGTGCCAGCAGCGGGACAGGGGAGGTCCCTAGGGAAAAACTGTTTTTT; CDR3: CASSGTGEVPREKLFF; J: TRBJ1-4; V: TRBV27; size: -; D: TRBD1
DNA: TGTGCCAGCAGCCCCCTCCTAGCGGATGGAGAGACCCAGTACTTC; CDR3: CASSPLLADGETQYF; J: TRBJ2-5; V: TRBV14; size: -; D: TRBD2
DNA: TGTGCCAGCAGCTTAGCGGAAGGTCCCCCGTACTTC; CDR3: CASSLAEGPPYF; J: TRBJ2-5; V: TRBV7-9; size: -; D: -
DNA: TGTGCCATCAGTGAGTCAGTTACACCCCTCCACTTT; CDR3: CAISESVTPLHF; J: TRBJ1-6; V: TRBV10-3; size: -; D: -
DNA: TGTGCCAGCAGCTCTTCCGGACGGCCCCAGCATTTT; CDR3: CASSSSGRPQHF; J: TRBJ1-5; V: TRBV7-8; size: -; D: -
DNA: TGCGCCAGCAGCTTGGAAGGACAGACGAACACTGAAGCTTTCTTT; CDR3: CASSLEGQTNTEAFF; J: TRBJ1-1; V: TRBV5-1; size: once; D: -
DNA: TGTGCCAGCAGTTCGGGACTAGCGGGAAGCAGACCCGTTTACTTT; CDR3: CASSSGLAGSRPVYF; J: TRBJ2-3; V: TRBV28; size: -; D: TRBD2
DNA: TGCAGTGTTCCCGTGGTGGATGGCTACACCTTC; CDR3: CSVPVVDGYTF; J: TRBJ1-2; V: TRBV20-1; size: -; D: -
DNA: TGTGCCAGCAGCCAAGTACCGGGACAGGGCCCCGTGGGTGGCTACACCTTC; CDR3: CASSQVPGQGPVGGYTF; J: TRBJ1-2; V: TRBV5-6; size: -; D: TRBD1
DNA: TGTGCCAGCAGCTCTTACACGCAGGCCGAGCAGTACTTC; CDR3: CASSSYTQAEQYF; J: TRBJ2-7; V: TRBV7-8; size: -; D: -
DNA: TGTGCCAGCAGCCGAAGCGGGGGGGCCAGCGGACACAATGAGCAGTTCTTC; CDR3: CASSRSGGASGHNEQFF; J: TRBJ2-1; V: TRBV7-8; size: few; D: TRBD2
DNA: TGCGCCAGCAGCTTGCGAGCGGGAGTTGGGGGGTACGAGCAGTACTTC; CDR3: CASSLRAGVGGYEQYF; J: TRBJ2-7; V: TRBV5-1; size: -; D: TRBD2
DNA: TGCGCCAGCAGGTTTTCTAGCGGGACCCCCACAGATACGCAGTATTTT; CDR3: CASRFSSGTPTDTQYF; J: TRBJ2-3; V: TRBV5-1; size: -; D: TRBD2
DNA: TGTGCCAGCACCCATGGGGCGATGGTTAACACCGGGGAGCTGTTTTTT; CDR3: CASTHGAMVNTGELFF; J: TRBJ2-2; V: TRBV28; size: -; D: -
DNA: TGTGCCATCAGTGGAGGGACAGGGGACATCTCCTACAATGAGCAGTTCTTC; CDR3: CAISGGTGDISYNEQFF; J: TRBJ2-1; V: TRBV10-3; size: -; D: TRBD1
DNA: TGCGCCAGCAGCTCGAATACCAACCCCGGAAACACCATATATTTT; CDR3: CASSSNTNPGNTIYF; J: TRBJ1-3; V: TRBV5-1; size: -; D: -
DNA: TGTGCCAGCAGCTCAGGGGCTATGAACACTGAAGCTTTCTTT; CDR3: CASSSGAMNTEAFF; J: TRBJ1-1; V: TRBV11-1; size: -; D: -
DNA: TGTGCCAGCCGATTACTTACCACCTCCTACAATGAGCAGTTCTTC; CDR3: CASRLLTTSYNEQFF; J: TRBJ2-1; V: TRBV6-1; size: -; D: -
DNA: TGTGCCAGCAGTTTAATGGCGGGCACTGAAGCTTTCTTT; CDR3: CASSLMAGTEAFF; J: TRBJ1-1; V: TRBV28; size: -; D: -
DNA: TGTGCCAGTAGCGAATCAGTTAGAGATACGCAGTATTTT; CDR3: CASSESVRDTQYF; J: TRBJ2-3; V: TRBV19; size: -; D: -
DNA: TGCGCCAGCAGCTTGTTGGGGGTAAACTATGGCTACACCTTC; CDR3: CASSLLGVNYGYTF; J: TRBJ1-2; V: TRBV5-1; size: -; D: -
DNA: TGTGCCAGCAGCAACTACAGGGATGGCAATCAGCCCCAGCATTTT; CDR3: CASSNYRDGNQPQHF; J: TRBJ1-5; V: TRBV21-1; size: -; D: -
DNA: TGTGCCAGCAGTCGGGGCCGGACCTACAATGAGCAGTTCTTC; CDR3: CASSRGRTYNEQFF; J: TRBJ2-1; V: TRBV27; size: -; D: -
DNA: TGTGCCAGCAGTTTGTCAAGCGGGGGGTTCACAGATACGCAGTATTTT; CDR3: CASSLSSGGFTDTQYF; J: TRBJ2-3; V: TRBV28; size: once; D: TRBD2
DNA: TGTGCCAGCAGCTTATCGAGCGGGGCCTACAATGAGCAGTTCTTC; CDR3: CASSLSSGAYNEQFF; J: TRBJ2-1; V: TRBV7-3; size: -; D: TRBD2
DNA: TGTGCCAGCTCACGGAGGGGCGGCTCCGAATTCGGGGAGCTGTTTTTT; CDR3: CASSRRGGSEFGELFF; J: TRBJ2-2; V: TRBV18; size: -; D: -
DNA: TGTGCCAGCACCTCCAGGACAGGCGAGGGCGAGCAGTACTTC; CDR3: CASTSRTGEGEQYF; J: TRBJ2-7; V: TRBV5-4; size: once; D: TRBD1
DNA: TGTGCCAGTACTCTAGCGGGGACGGCCGGGAATGAGCAGTTCTTC; CDR3: CASTLAGTAGNEQFF; J: TRBJ2-1; V: TRBV19; size: -; D: TRBD2
DNA: TGCGCCAGCAGCCAGCTCGGGGTCGGCACTGAAGCTTTCTTT; CDR3: CASSQLGVGTEAFF; J: TRBJ1-1; V: TRBV5-1; size: -; D: -
DNA: TGCAGCGGCCGTCAGGTGAACACTGAAGCTTTCTTT; CDR3: CSGRQVNTEAFF; J: TRBJ1-1; V: TRBV29-1; size: -; D: -
DNA: TGTGCCAGCAGTTCGCGAAACAGGGGCACAGATACGCAGTATTTT; CDR3: CASSSRNRGTDTQYF; J: TRBJ2-3; V: TRBV6-5; size: -; D: -
DNA: TGTGCCAGCAGCTTAGATGTTGACAGGACTGGAAACACCATATATTTT; CDR3: CASSLDVDRTGNTIYF; J: TRBJ1-3; V: TRBV11-2; size: -; D: -
DNA: TGTGCCAGCAGCTTAGACAGCCACTCTGGAAACACCATATATTTT; CDR3: CASSLDSHSGNTIYF; J: TRBJ1-3; V: TRBV13; size: -; D: -
DNA: TGTGCCAGCAGCGGCCATCCCACAGATACGCAGTATTTT; CDR3: CASSGHPTDTQYF; J: TRBJ2-3; V: TRBV7-3; size: -; D: -
DNA: TGCGCCAGCAGCCAAGCTGCGGGAACCTCTCCTGAAGCTTTCTTT; CDR3: CASSQAAGTSPEAFF; J: TRBJ1-1; V: TRBV4-1; size: -; D: -
DNA: TGCGCCAGCAGCCCCGAGGCAGCGAGCTCCTACGAGCAGTACTTC; CDR3: CASSPEAASSYEQYF; J: TRBJ2-7; V: TRBV10-2; size: -; D: -
DNA: TGTGCCAGCAGTGAAGGGGGAGCGGGACGCGAGCAGTACTTC; CDR3: CASSEGGAGREQYF; J: TRBJ2-7; V: TRBV6-1; size: -; D: TRBD2